The clone carrying this TCR beta chain was seen at least ten times. Its antigen is not known. The CDR3 spans 15 residues. With V trimmed by 1 base and J by 3 bases, 9 bases remained unmatched. Germline CDR1 is DFQATT and CDR2 is SNEGSKA (reference sequence). These data are taken from a study of metastatic and nonmetastatic thyroid tumors. Study as a whole: Thyroid patients, malignant and benign, had repertoires compared across blood and tumor or nodule tissue.

Per the study methods: Clinicopathological groups supplied CDR3 differences that were used to build a distant-metastasis classifier for papillary thyroid cancer. TCRdb reanalyzed the PCR reads with MiXCR. TCRdb, not the original authors, processed these V and J calls. The sample consists of tens of thousands of clones, about 13% of them appearing once. General study points: The reported finding was significantly higher TCR beta diversity in malignant thyroid tumors relative to benign nodules, in blood and tumor.

Patients were all untreated before their thyroid surgery. The specimen was blood. The J gene is TRBJ2-7, the V gene TRBV20-1; TRBD2 aligns across 7 bases. This receptor was identified in a female donor with papillary thyroid cancer or a benign thyroid nodule (not recorded which). Some clones in this sample may be carry-over from other donors' samples. In DNA form, the CDR3 reads TGCAGTGCTAGAGGCAGGAGCGGGATAGGCTACGAGCAGTACTTC. Its protein product is CSARGRSGIGYEQYF.